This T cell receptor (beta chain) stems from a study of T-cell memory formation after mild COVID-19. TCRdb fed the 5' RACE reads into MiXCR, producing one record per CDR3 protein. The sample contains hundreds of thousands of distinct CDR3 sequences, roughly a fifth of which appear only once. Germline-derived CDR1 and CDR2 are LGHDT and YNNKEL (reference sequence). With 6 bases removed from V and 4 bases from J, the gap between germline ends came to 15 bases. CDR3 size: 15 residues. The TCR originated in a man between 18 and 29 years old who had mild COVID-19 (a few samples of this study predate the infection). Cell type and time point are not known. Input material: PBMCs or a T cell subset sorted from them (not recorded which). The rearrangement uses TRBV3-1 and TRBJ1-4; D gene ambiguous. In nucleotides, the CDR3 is TGTGCCAGCAGTTTCAGAGTAGCAGATAATGAAAAACTGTTTTTT. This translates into CASSFRVADNEKLFF.